The text below deals with one T cell receptor beta chain. An end of the junction does not agree with germline; a read error may underlie this. Germline assignment: CDR1 MGHRA and CDR2 YSYEKL. This CDR3 spans 14 amino acids. These data originate in a study of human T cells and chemical hapten exposure. Study at large: Epicutaneous patch tests delivered 0.01% DPC to the upper back, with evaluation at 6 days.

As handled by the study authors: TCR counts had a median of 95,638 per sample and spanned about 23,224 to 690,600. MiXCR, run by TCRdb on the RACE reads, gives a single entry per CDR3 protein. The V and J calls reflect TCRdb's pipeline rather than the authors' work. The sample carries roughly 52,000 distinct CDR3 sequences, less than 10% recorded once. The time point denotes: patch test 2, 6 weeks after DPC sensitization. Treatment meaning: therapeutic diphenylcyclopropenone sensitization with weekly scalp DPC. The rearrangement links TRBV4-1 to TRBJ2-7; no definite D call. The origin of this receptor is a woman between 45 and 60 years old with alopecia areata. Some clones in this sample may be carry-over from other donors' samples. Sample: whole blood, taken in connection with sensitization to the hapten diphenylcyclopropenone (DPC). The CDR3 sequence: CASSRSVGSYDQYF. The CDR3 DNA follows: TGCGCCAGCAGCCGTTCGGTGGGGTCCTACGACCAGTACTTC.